This T cell receptor beta chain originates from a study of breast tumors, draining lymph nodes, adjacent tissues. Study findings and constraints: Tumor TCR diversity was below lymph nodes but above nontumor tissue. Tumor T cell lymph node origin was a supported hypothesis, not proven.

The lymph nodes were axillary draining lymph nodes from breast cancer patients. Ten or more counts support this clonotype. Antigen specificity is unknown. A single record per CDR3 protein comes from TCRdb applying MiXCR to the multiplex PCR reads. The sample records 190,000 or so distinct CDR3 sequences, around a third being singletons. Sequences were obtained from axillary lymph node tissue. The TCR comes from a female donor with breast cancer. Some clones in this sample may be carry-over from other donors' samples.

The DNA for the CDR3 is TGCAGTGCTCAAGCCCGGGACAGGGTGAGGTACGAGCAGTACTTC. It translates to CSAQARDRVRYEQYF. The chain uses TRBV20-1 and TRBJ2-7; 9 bases align to TRBD1. With V trimmed by 5 bases and J by 4 bases, 12 bases remained unmatched. This CDR3 has 15 amino acids. Germline lookup yields CDR1 DFQATT and CDR2 SNEGSKA (reference sequence).